The rows below give T cell receptor beta chains drawn from one sample of a study of cytomegalovirus exposure and HLA in healthy donors. Profiled with immunoSEQ multiplex PCR; TCRdb holds only in-frame clones, not every one. The table has over 65,000 clones, 70% to 80% seen once. The sequencing sample was made of PBMCs. The source is a man aged 45 to 65 in good health and CMV-seronegative. Each CDR3 is given with its conserved first and last residue. The D gene is left open where the match is weak. Expanded clones are given a class, and other clones once, few, many or no size at all.

j_call,clone_size,v_call,d_call,cdr3_aa,cdr3_nt
TRBJ2-3,-,TRBV19,TRBD2,CASSMSGGQVDTQYF,TGTGCCAGTAGTATGTCGGGGGGGCAAGTGGATACGCAGTATTTT
TRBJ1-3,few,TRBV6-6,-,CASSFARNTIYF,TGTGCCAGCAGTTTTGCGCGAAACACCATATATTTT
TRBJ2-2,-,TRBV21-1,-,CASSRIKRRRDHTGELFF,TGTGCCAGCAGCAGAATAAAAAGGCGGCGGGACCACACCGGGGAGCTGTTTTTT
TRBJ1-1,medium-sized,TRBV6-5,-,CASRDQGTEAFF,TGTGCCAGCAGGGATCAGGGGACTGAAGCTTTCTTT
TRBJ1-1,-,TRBV28,-,CASSGQGSAFF,TGTGCCAGCAGTGGGCAGGGATCAGCTTTCTTT
TRBJ1-2,-,TRBV5-4,TRBD1,CASSLTGGFGYTF,TGTGCCAGCAGCCTGACAGGGGGCTTTGGCTACACCTTC
TRBJ2-3,-,TRBV9,TRBD2,CASSAGGGPDTQYF,TGTGCCAGCAGCGCCGGCGGGGGGCCAGATACGCAGTATTTT
TRBJ1-2,-,TRBV19,TRBD1,CASSIGQGGYGYTF,TGTGCCAGTAGTATCGGACAGGGGGGGTATGGCTACACCTTC
TRBJ2-7,once,TRBV7-9,TRBD1,CASSDRDRPYEQYF,TGTGCCAGCAGCGACCGGGACAGACCCTACGAGCAGTACTTC
TRBJ2-5,-,TRBV9,TRBD1,CASSLGGRQETQYF,TGTGCCAGCAGCTTAGGGGGCCGTCAAGAGACCCAGTACTTC
TRBJ1-4,-,TRBV2,TRBD1,CASTFRGKEKLFF,TGTGCCAGCACCTTCAGGGGGAAAGAAAAACTGTTTTTT
TRBJ1-2,-,TRBV5-1,TRBD1,CASSLAGTANYGYTF,TGCGCCAGCAGCTTGGCCGGGACAGCGAACTATGGCTACACCTTC
TRBJ1-2,-,TRBV10-3,-,CATTALGSYGYTF,TGTGCCACAACCGCCTTAGGGAGCTATGGCTACACCTTC
TRBJ2-2,few,TRBV4-2,TRBD2,CASSQDQQRGDTGELFF,TGTGCCAGCAGCCAAGATCAGCAGCGGGGGGACACCGGGGAGCTGTTTTTT
TRBJ1-1,-,TRBV7-3,-,CASSVGGSTEAFF,TGTGCCAGCAGTGTCGGTGGTTCCACTGAAGCTTTCTTT
TRBJ2-5,-,TRBV5-6,TRBD1,CASSRDRGETQYF,TGTGCCAGCAGCCGAGACAGGGGGGAGACCCAGTACTTC
TRBJ2-7,-,TRBV4-3,TRBD2,CASSQKLASSYEQYF,TGCGCCAGCAGCCAAAAACTAGCGTCTAGCTACGAGCAGTACTTC
TRBJ2-3,-,TRBV9,-,CASSGGLVVGTDTQYF,TGTGCCAGCAGCGGGGGACTGGTGGTCGGCACAGATACGCAGTATTTT
TRBJ2-3,-,TRBV7-2,-,CASSLYTDTQYF,TGTGCCAGCAGCCTCTACACAGATACGCAGTATTTT
TRBJ2-7,few,TRBV28,-,CASSLGGAHNDEQYF,TGTGCCAGCAGTTTAGGGGGGGCGCATAACGACGAGCAGTACTTC
TRBJ2-5,-,TRBV7-3,TRBD2,CASSYPGLAGGPYQETQYF,TGTGCCAGCAGCTACCCGGGACTAGCGGGGGGTCCGTACCAAGAGACCCAGTACTTC
TRBJ2-7,-,TRBV28,-,CASSLEGNEQYF,TGTGCCAGCAGTTTGGAGGGAAACGAGCAGTACTTC
TRBJ2-3,few,TRBV2,TRBD1,CASRRQGSSTDTQYF,TGTGCCAGCAGGAGACAGGGTTCTAGCACAGATACGCAGTATTTT
TRBJ2-1,-,TRBV10-1,TRBD1,CASSLGTAIFEQFF,TGCGCCAGCAGTCTTGGGACAGCCATTTTTGAGCAGTTCTTC
TRBJ2-3,-,TRBV6-5,-,CASSYGAGPQYF,TGTGCCAGCAGTTACGGGGCTGGCCCGCAGTATTTT